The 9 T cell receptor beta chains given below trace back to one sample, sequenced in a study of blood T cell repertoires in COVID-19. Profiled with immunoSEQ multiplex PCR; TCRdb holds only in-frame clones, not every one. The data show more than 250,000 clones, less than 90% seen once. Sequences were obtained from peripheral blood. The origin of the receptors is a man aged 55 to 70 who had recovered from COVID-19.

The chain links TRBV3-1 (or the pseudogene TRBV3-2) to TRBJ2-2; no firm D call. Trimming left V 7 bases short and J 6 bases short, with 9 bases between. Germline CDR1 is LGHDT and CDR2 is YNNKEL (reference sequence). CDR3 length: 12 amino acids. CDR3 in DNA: TGTGCCAGCACCTCGGGTCCCGGGGAGCTGTTTTTT. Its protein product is CASTSGPGELFF.

The CDR3 region is CASSDSGTSSGNTIYF. As DNA, the CDR3 is TGTGCCAGCAGTGACTCGGGAACGAGCTCTGGAAACACCATATATTTT. V and J are TRBV2 and TRBJ1-3; D uncertain. This CDR3 contains 16 residues. The V end lost 3 bases, the J end lost 0 bases, and 12 bases lay between the germline ends. Germline assignment: CDR1 SNHLY and CDR2 FYNNEI.

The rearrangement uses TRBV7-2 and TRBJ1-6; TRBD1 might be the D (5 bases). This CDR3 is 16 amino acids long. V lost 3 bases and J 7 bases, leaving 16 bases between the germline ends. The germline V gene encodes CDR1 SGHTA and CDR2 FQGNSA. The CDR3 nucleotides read TGTGCCAGCAGCTTCGGCCGGGGACTGGGGAATTCACCCCTCCACTTT. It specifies CASSFGRGLGNSPLHF.

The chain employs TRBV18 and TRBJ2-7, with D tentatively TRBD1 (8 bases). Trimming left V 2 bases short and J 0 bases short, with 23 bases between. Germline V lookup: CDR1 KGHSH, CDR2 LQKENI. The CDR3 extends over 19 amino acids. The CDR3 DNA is TGTGCCAGCTCACCAAATCCACCACACAGGGGGGGGCTCTCCTACGAGCAGTACTTC. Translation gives CASSPNPPHRGGLSYEQYF.

This chain's CDR3 is CASSLNRLRQFF. The CDR3 DNA follows: TGTGCCAGCAGCCTAAACAGGTTGCGGCAGTTCTTC. The genes are TRBV7-2 and TRBJ2-1, with D tentatively TRBD1 (5 bases). CDR3 length: 12 amino acids. Looked up from germline, CDR1 is SGHTA and CDR2 is FQGNSA. V was clipped by 5 bases and J by 12 bases, with 14 bases between them. The entire variable domain, with the rest obtained from reference TRBV7-2 and TRBJ2-1, is as follows: GAGVSQSPSNKVTEKGKDVELRCDPISGHTALYWYRQSLGQGLEFLIYFQGNSAPDKSGLPSDRFSAERTGGSVSTLTIQRTQQEDSAVYLCASSLNRLRQFFGPGTRLTVL.

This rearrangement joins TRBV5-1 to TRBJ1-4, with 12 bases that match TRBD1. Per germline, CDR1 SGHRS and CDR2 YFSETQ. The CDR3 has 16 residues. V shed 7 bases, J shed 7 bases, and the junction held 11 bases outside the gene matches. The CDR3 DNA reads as TGCGCCAGCTGCCAGGGACAGGGGGCCCTTGGTGAAAAACTGTTTTTT. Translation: CASCQGQGALGEKLFF.

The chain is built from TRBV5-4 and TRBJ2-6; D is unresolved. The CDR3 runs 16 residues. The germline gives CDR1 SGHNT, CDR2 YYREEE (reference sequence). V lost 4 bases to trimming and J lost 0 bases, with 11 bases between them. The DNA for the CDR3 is TGTGCCAGCAGCCAGGAAAGATTCTCTGGGGCCAACGTCCTGACTTTC. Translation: CASSQERFSGANVLTF.

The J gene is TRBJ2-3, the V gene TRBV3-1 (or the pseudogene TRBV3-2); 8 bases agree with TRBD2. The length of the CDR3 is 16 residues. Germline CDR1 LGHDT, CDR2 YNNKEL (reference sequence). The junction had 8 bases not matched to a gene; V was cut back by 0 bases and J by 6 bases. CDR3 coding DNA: TGTGCCAGCAGCCAAGATATTGCGGGAGGTAGCGATACGCAGTATTTT. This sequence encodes CASSQDIAGGSDTQYF.

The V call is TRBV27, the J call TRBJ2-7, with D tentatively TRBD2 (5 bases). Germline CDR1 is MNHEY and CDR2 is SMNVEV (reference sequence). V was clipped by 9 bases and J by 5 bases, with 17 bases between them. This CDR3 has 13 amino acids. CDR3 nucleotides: TGTGCCAGTTGGACCGGGGTCGTGGACGAGCAGTACTTC. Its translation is CASWTGVVDEQYF.